The 20 T cell receptor beta chains given below trace back to one sample, sequenced in a study of T cells after posttransplantation cyclophosphamide. TCRdb keeps only in-frame clones here, not all; method: immunoSEQ multiplex PCR. The sample shows over 3,500 clones, 70% to 80% of them seen only once. A marrow graft followed busulfan-fludarabine conditioning, with cyclophosphamide on days +3 and +4. The specimen was PBMCs, collected after allogeneic stem cell transplant with posttransplant cyclophosphamide. Receptor source: a male patient in his 40s who received an allogeneic stem cell transplant from a related donor, was CMV-positive, and had acute and chronic GVHD. A share of the T cells may be of graft donor origin.

Only one count was recorded for this clone. V and J are TRBV27 and TRBJ2-2; D is uncertain. Trimming removed 11 bases from V and 2 bases from J, with 12 bases in between. This CDR3 is 13 amino acids long. CDR1 and CDR2 (germline): MNHEY, SMNVEV (reference sequence). CDR3 amino acids: CAARGPNTGELFF. CDR3 coding DNA: TGTGCCGCAAGAGGTCCCAACACCGGGGAGCTGTTTTTT.

The chain couples TRBV2 to TRBJ2-5, with 7 bases identical to TRBD2. The CDR3 runs to 12 residues. V lost 8 bases and J lost 7; bases outside the gene matches: 7. Germline V gene lookup returns CDR1 SNHLY and CDR2 FYNNEI. The CDR3 region is CASRLAATTQYF. The CDR3 nucleotides read TGTGCCAGCCGGCTAGCGGCCACGACCCAGTACTTC.

This chain uses TRBV28 with TRBJ1-1; D not certain. Germline values: CDR1 MDHEN, CDR2 SYDVKM. The CDR3 is made up of 14 amino acids. V gave up 7 bases and J gave up 0 bases, with 12 bases separating them. The CDR3 region is CASTLGLMNTEAFF. CDR3 DNA sequence: TGTGCCAGCACCCTCGGTTTGATGAACACTGAAGCTTTCTTT. Full variable domain (rest looked up from reference TRBV28 and TRBJ1-1): DVKVTQSSRYLVKRTGEKVFLECVQDMDHENMFWYRQDPGLGLRLIYFSYDVKMKEKGDIPEGYSVSREKKERFSLILESASTNQTSMYLCASTLGLMNTEAFFGQGTRLTVV.

A remark on this clone: A read error likely explains this, since a far larger clone differs by one base. The sample carries other DNA sequences with the same CDR3. The chain couples TRBV5-4 to TRBJ2-1, with 10 bases lining up with TRBD2. Germline CDR1 SGHNT, CDR2 YYREEE (reference sequence). The CDR3 is 15 residues long. The V gene end was trimmed by 4 bases and the J gene end by 5 bases; junction bases not matched to a gene: 6. The chain's CDR3 is CASSLEREGHNEQFF. CDR3 coding DNA: TGTGCCAGCAGCCTGGAGCGGGAGGGTCACAATGAGCAGTTCTTC. Complete variable domain (other parts from reference TRBV5-4 and TRBJ2-1): ETGVTQSPTHLIKTRGQQVTLRCSSQSGHNTVSWYQQALGQGPQFIFQYYREEENGRGNFPPRFSGLQFPNYSSELNVNALELDDSALYLCASSLEREGHNEQFFGPGTRLTVL.

The chain joins TRBV29-1 to TRBJ2-5; 11 nucleotides match TRBD2. Trimming at V came to 6 bases and at J to 3 bases, leaving 6 bases not matched to a gene. Germline values: CDR1 SQVTM, CDR2 ANQGSEA. The CDR3 is 14 amino acids. DNA for the CDR3: TGCAGCGTACTAGCGGGGGATGGTAAAGAGACCCAGTACTTC. It specifies CSVLAGDGKETQYF. Full variable domain (outside the CDR3, taken from reference TRBV29-1 and TRBJ2-5): SAVISQKPSRDICQRGTSLTIQCQVDSQVTMMFWYRQQPGQSLTLIATANQGSEATYESGFVIDKFPISRPNLTFSTLTVSNMSPEDSSIYLCSVLAGDGKETQYFGPGTRLLVL.

This sequence joins TRBV30 and TRBJ2-5; 12 bases agree with TRBD2. CDR1 and CDR2 from the germline V gene are GTSNPN and SVGIG (reference sequence). After removal of 3 bases from V and 5 bases from J, the junction contained 10 bases not matched to a gene. The CDR3 spans 16 residues. This chain's CDR3 is CAWSERTSGTPETQYF. DNA for the CDR3: TGTGCCTGGAGCGAAAGGACTAGCGGGACCCCGGAGACCCAGTACTTC.

This clone was seen a handful of times. The V and J genes are TRBV11-3 and TRBJ2-7; possible D gene TRBD2, 7 bases. Germline V gives CDR1 SGHNT, CDR2 YENEEA. This CDR3 comprises 14 residues. The V end was cut by 0 bases, the J end by 5 bases, with 11 bases between. The CDR3 DNA reads TGTGCCAGCAGCTTAGAGGGGGGGCAGGACGAGCAGTACTTC. Its protein is CASSLEGGQDEQYF.

V is TRBV7-2 and J is TRBJ2-5; D unresolved. Trimming removed 4 bases from V and 5 bases from J, with 5 bases in between. The germline V gene encodes CDR1 SGHTA and CDR2 FQGNSA. This CDR3 is built from 11 residues. CDR3 coding DNA: TGTGCCAGCAGCTCGTTGGAGACCCAGTACTTC. Residues: CASSSLETQYF.

V gene TRBV2 combines with J gene TRBJ2-6, with D unclear. In germline, CDR1 is SNHLY, CDR2 FYNNEI. The CDR3 has 14 amino acids. Trimming shortened V by 4 bases and J by 0 bases, and 4 bases separated the two germline ends. CDR3 protein: CASSGSSGANVLTF. The CDR3, as DNA: TGTGCCAGCAGTGGGAGCTCTGGGGCCAACGTCCTGACTTTC.

The gene calls are TRBV6-1 and TRBJ1-1, with unresolved D. Germline CDR1 reads MNHNS; CDR2 reads SASEGT. Trimming cost V 8 bases and J 2 bases, with 6 bases left between them. The CDR3 has 11 residues. CDR3 region: CASPFNTEAFF. The CDR3 DNA follows: TGTGCCAGCCCGTTTAACACTGAAGCTTTCTTT.

The chain recombines TRBV9 with TRBJ2-2; 9 nucleotides agree with TRBD1. This CDR3 is 15 amino acids long. Trimming cost V 4 bases and J 6 bases; bases outside gene matches: 7. Germline V gene sequence: CDR1 SGDLS, CDR2 YYNGEE. The CDR3 sequence is CASSLGQGRPGELFF. The CDR3 DNA follows: TGTGCCAGCAGCTTAGGACAGGGGCGGCCCGGGGAGCTGTTTTTT.

The genes are TRBV30 and TRBJ2-3, with D possibly being TRBD2 (6 bases). V was pared by 4 bases and J by 2 bases, with 19 bases between. This CDR3 region has 16 residues. The germline V gene encodes CDR1 GTSNPN and CDR2 SVGIG (reference sequence). The CDR3 DNA reads TGTGCCTGGATGGTAAGCGGGCGCTTAATCACAGATACGCAGTATTTT. Its protein is CAWMVSGRLITDTQYF.

The chain joins TRBV7-2 to TRBJ2-1, with no clear D. The CDR3 is 15 residues long. Looked up from germline, CDR1 is SGHTA and CDR2 is FQGNSA. Trimming pared 3 bases from V and 0 bases from J, leaving 9 bases between. CDR3 sequence (DNA): TGTGCCAGCAGCTTTTTCCTAAGCTCCTACAATGAGCAGTTCTTC. This gives the protein CASSFFLSSYNEQFF. The full variable domain, with the rest looked up from reference TRBV7-2 and TRBJ2-1, is GAGVSQSPSNKVTEKGKDVELRCDPISGHTALYWYRQSLGQGLEFLIYFQGNSAPDKSGLPSDRFSAERTGGSVSTLTIQRTQQEDSAVYLCASSFFLSSYNEQFFGPGTRLTVL.

J is TRBJ2-7 and V is TRBV25-1, with D possibly being TRBD2 (5 bases). Trimming removed 5 bases at V and 5 bases at J, with 19 bases between. This CDR3 spans 15 amino acids. Germline loops: CDR1 MGHDK, CDR2 SYGVNS. CDR3: CASSSCGRLWHEQYF. The CDR3 DNA reads as TGTGCCAGCAGTTCTTGTGGGAGACTCTGGCACGAGCAGTACTTC.

This chain links TRBV7-6 with TRBJ1-4; a possible D gene is TRBD1 (5 bases). The CDR3 covers 15 residues. Trimming took off 5 bases at V and 5 bases at J, with 15 bases between the two ends. CDR1 is SGHVS and CDR2 is FNYEAQ in the germline V gene. This CDR3 reads CASSRTGSVNEKLFF. The CDR3 nucleotides are TGTGCCAGCAGCCGAACAGGATCCGTAAATGAAAAACTGTTTTTT.

The chain combines TRBV9 with TRBJ1-3; D is unclear. V shed 4 bases and J shed 6 bases, with 14 bases lying between them. Germline values: CDR1 SGDLS, CDR2 YYNGEE. This CDR3 has 14 amino acids. The chain's CDR3 is CASSLQSASNTIYF. CDR3 sequence (DNA): TGTGCCAGCAGCCTCCAGAGCGCCTCAAACACCATATATTTT.

This chain joins TRBV5-1 and TRBJ1-2; 8 positions match TRBD1. CDR1 and CDR2 (germline): SGHRS, YFSETQ. The CDR3 runs 15 residues. V shed 2 bases and J 6 bases; nucleotides not matched to a gene: 9. Written as DNA, the CDR3 is TGCGCCAGCAGCTTTTTGACAGGGGAGGAGCATGGCTACACCTTC. Translated, it gives CASSFLTGEEHGYTF.

This clone is large in the sample. The chain joins TRBV10-1 to TRBJ2-1; 8 bases fit TRBD2. V lost 3 bases, J lost 8 bases, and 6 bases stayed unmatched. CDR1 WNHNN and CDR2 SYGVQD come from the germline V gene (reference sequence). The CDR3 length is 14 residues. DNA for the CDR3: TGCGCCAGCAGTGAAAGCGGGAGTGGCGATGAGCAGTTCTTC. This translates into CASSESGSGDEQFF.

This chain links TRBV6-5 with TRBJ2-1; TRBD1 might be the D (5 bases). The CDR3 covers 14 residues. Per germline, CDR1 MNHEY and CDR2 SVGAGI. V shed 4 bases and J shed 4 bases, with 11 bases lying between them. The CDR3: CASSWGRRYNEQFF. The CDR3 bases are TGTGCCAGCAGTTGGGGCCGGCGATACAATGAGCAGTTCTTC.

The gene calls are TRBV2 and TRBJ2-3; 7 bases line up with TRBD1. V was clipped by 6 bases and J by 2 bases; unmatched bases: 11. CDR3 length: 16 amino acids. Germline-derived CDR1 and CDR2 are SNHLY and FYNNEI. The CDR3 protein is CASSLRQGGSTDTQYF. The DNA for the CDR3 is TGTGCCAGCAGCCTAAGACAGGGCGGGTCCACAGATACGCAGTATTTT.